The next 23 T cell receptor beta chains were all read from a single sample in a study of T cell responses to AZD1222 COVID-19 vaccine. Repertoires were generated with immunoSEQ multiplex PCR, while TCRdb's copy carries only in-frame clones and drops some. The sample carries 100,000 to 150,000 clones, more than 80% recorded once. Here the sequenced sample was peripheral blood, taken 28 days after the second AZD1222 dose. The receptors come from an adult who received the AZD1222 COVID-19 vaccine.

The rearrangement joins TRBV7-9 to TRBJ2-7; D possibly uses TRBD1 or TRBD2 (5 bases each). CDR1 is SEHNR and CDR2 is FQNEAQ in the germline V gene (reference sequence). V lost 4 bases and J 2 bases, leaving 12 bases between the germline ends. The CDR3 runs to 14 residues. This chain's CDR3 is CASSYGTATYEQYF. The CDR3 bases are TGTGCCAGCAGCTATGGGACGGCGACCTACGAGCAGTACTTC.

V is TRBV15 and J is TRBJ2-5; the match to TRBD1 covers 9 bases. Looked up from germline, CDR1 is LNHNV and CDR2 is YYDKDF (reference sequence). The V gene end was trimmed by 0 bases and the J gene end by 5 bases; junction bases not matched to a gene: 7. This CDR3 is built from 16 residues. In nucleotides, the CDR3 is TGTGCCACCAGCAGAGACCTACAGGGGGCCGGTGAGACCCAGTACTTC. This sequence encodes CATSRDLQGAGETQYF.

J is TRBJ2-7 and V is TRBV28, with 8 nucleotides matching TRBD1. The CDR3 is 13 amino acids. The trim removed 5 bases at V and 4 bases at J, leaving 4 bases unmatched. The V gene's germline CDR1 is MDHEN and CDR2 SYDVKM. The CDR3 loop reads CASSRTGTYEQYF. The CDR3 DNA reads as TGTGCCAGCAGTCGGACAGGGACTTACGAGCAGTACTTC. Full variable domain (remainder filled in from reference TRBV28 and TRBJ2-7): DVKVTQSSRYLVKRTGEKVFLECVQDMDHENMFWYRQDPGLGLRLIYFSYDVKMKEKGDIPEGYSVSREKKERFSLILESASTNQTSMYLCASSRTGTYEQYFGPGTRLTVT.

The rearrangement joins TRBV28 to TRBJ1-2, with 7 bases identical to TRBD1. The germline CDR1 and CDR2 sequences are MDHEN and SYDVKM. This CDR3 has 13 amino acids. Losses at the gene ends were 10 bases for V and 8 bases for J; bases not matched to a gene: 13. The DNA of the CDR3 is TGTGCCATACTCGGGACAGCGGGGCAGGGCTACACCTTC. It yields the protein CAILGTAGQGYTF.

V usage is TRBV2 and J usage is TRBJ1-1; no clear D. The CDR3 has 14 residues. Germline assignment: CDR1 SNHLY and CDR2 FYNNEI. Trimming stripped 5 bases from V and 7 bases from J, with 17 bases between. As DNA, the CDR3 is TGTGCCAGCAGTCCAGGTTTCCCAACTAATGAAGCTTTCTTT. Translated: CASSPGFPTNEAFF.

The chain combines TRBV19 with TRBJ2-3; D is unclear. From germline, CDR1 is LNHDA and CDR2 SQIVND (reference sequence). This CDR3 is 15 amino acids long. Trimming removed 1 base from V and 1 base from J, with 9 bases in between. CDR3 in amino acids: CASSIVPARTDTQYF. In DNA, the CDR3 is TGTGCCAGTAGTATAGTCCCGGCCCGCACAGATACGCAGTATTTT.

This chain links TRBV27 with TRBJ1-3; D gene uncertain. The CDR3 has 13 residues. Germline-derived CDR1 and CDR2 are MNHEY and SMNVEV (reference sequence). With 3 bases removed from V and 2 bases from J, the gap between germline ends came to 5 bases. This CDR3 is CASSLRAGNTIYF. The CDR3 DNA is TGTGCCAGCAGTTTGAGGGCTGGAAACACCATATATTTT.

The count of this clone is one. The chain uses TRBV27 and TRBJ2-7; D may correspond to TRBD1 or TRBD2 (5 bases each). The CDR3 has 15 amino acids. V was cut by 2 bases and J by 5 bases, with 16 bases left in between. CDR1 and CDR2 (germline): MNHEY, SMNVEV (reference sequence). CDR3 sequence (DNA): TGTGCCAGCAGTTTAGGGGGATTCGCTTCGGACGAGCAGTACTTC. Translated: CASSLGGFASDEQYF.

CDR3 nucleotide sequence: TGTGCCAGCAGCCCGGGGGGGACCGCCTCACTAGCGGGGGCAGATACGCAGTATTTT. Translated, it gives CASSPGGTASLAGADTQYF. The V call is TRBV5-8, the J call TRBJ2-3; 11 bases fit TRBD2. Per germline, CDR1 SGHTS and CDR2 YDEGEE. The CDR3 covers 19 residues. Unmatched junction bases numbered 17, after V lost 4 bases and J lost 4 bases.

This rearrangement joins TRBV9 to TRBJ1-6; 7 bases fit TRBD1. Germline CDR1 is SGDLS and CDR2 is YYNGEE. The CDR3 is made up of 14 amino acids. Trimming cost V 3 bases and J 9 bases; bases outside gene matches: 6. This chain's CDR3 is CASSAQGDSSPLHF. CDR3 bases: TGTGCCAGCAGCGCCCAGGGGGATAGTTCACCCCTCCACTTT. Full variable domain (remainder filled in from reference TRBV9 and TRBJ1-6): DSGVTQTPKHLITATGQRVTLRCSPRSGDLSVYWYQQSLDQGLQFLIQYYNGEERAKGNILERFSAQQFPDLHSELNLSSLELGDSALYFCASSAQGDSSPLHFGNGTRLTVT.

This clone occurred a few times. This sequence joins TRBV5-6 and TRBJ1-2; the D is unclear. This CDR3 is built from 14 residues. The germline V gene has CDR1 SGHDT and CDR2 YYEEEE. V lost 1 base and J lost 4, with 11 bases in between. CDR3 coding DNA: TGTGCCAGCAGCTTGCAGTCGTCAGGCTATGGCTACACCTTC. Translating gives CASSLQSSGYGYTF.

As to this clone: Within the sample, other DNA sequences also encode this same CDR3. This chain links TRBV7-2 with TRBJ1-1, with TRBD1 as a possible D gene (5 bases). Trimming cost V 1 base and J 10 bases, with 13 bases left between them. The CDR3 extends over 13 amino acids. Germline V CDR1 and CDR2: SGHTA, FQGNSA. The CDR3 here is CASSLGGTARAFF. The CDR3 coding sequence is TGTGCCAGCAGCTTAGGAGGGACGGCCCGAGCTTTCTTT.

This chain connects TRBV3-1 (or the pseudogene TRBV3-2) to TRBJ2-3, with D maybe TRBD2 (5 bases). This CDR3 is built from 18 residues. Germline V gene lookup returns CDR1 LGHDT and CDR2 YNNKEL (reference sequence). V shed 1 base and J shed 1 base, with 18 bases lying between them. The CDR3 DNA follows: TGTGCCAGCAGCCAAGCGGGATTCGCTCCGCGGGGCACAGATACGCAGTATTTT. Its protein is CASSQAGFAPRGTDTQYF.

The count of this clone is one. V gene TRBV5-8 combines with J gene TRBJ2-4; no firm D call. There are 12 residues in the CDR3. Germline assignment: CDR1 SGHTS and CDR2 YDEGEE. Trimming removed 4 bases at V and 6 bases at J, with 8 bases between. As DNA, the CDR3 is TGTGCCAGCAGCCCGGCCCTAAACATTCAGTACTTC. Amino acids: CASSPALNIQYF.

The rearrangement links TRBV6-5 to TRBJ2-7; D uncertain. V was cut by 6 bases and J by 2 bases, with 11 bases left in between. Germline assignment: CDR1 MNHEY and CDR2 SVGAGI. CDR3 size: 13 residues. CDR3 residues: CASSQFPTYEQYF. The CDR3 DNA follows: TGTGCCAGCAGCCAATTCCCTACCTACGAGCAGTACTTC.

This sequence joins TRBV19 and TRBJ2-5; D possibly corresponds to TRBD1 (6 bases). The CDR3 has 13 residues. Germline assignment: CDR1 LNHDA and CDR2 SQIVND (reference sequence). V lost 6 bases and J 1 base, leaving 9 bases between the germline ends. DNA for the CDR3: TGTGCCAGTAGGGGGACACCCCAAGAGACCCAGTACTTC. Amino acid sequence: CASRGTPQETQYF.

The J gene is TRBJ2-7, the V gene TRBV29-1; TRBD2 might be the D (5 bases). CDR1 is SQVTM and CDR2 is ANQGSEA in the germline V gene. The CDR3 runs to 11 residues. Trimming left V 5 bases short and J 5 bases short, with 10 bases between. The CDR3 region is CSVQLGHEQYF. CDR3 in DNA: TGCAGCGTTCAACTAGGTCACGAGCAGTACTTC.

As regards this clone: Other DNA sequences in the same sample also yield this CDR3. The chain couples TRBV28 to TRBJ1-2, with D unclear. The CDR3 is 12 residues long. Germline loops: CDR1 MDHEN, CDR2 SYDVKM. V lost 5 bases and J 3 bases, leaving 7 bases between the germline ends. CDR3 amino acids: CASSPGDYGYTF. For the CDR3, the DNA is TGTGCCAGCAGTCCGGGAGACTATGGCTACACCTTC.

The chain employs TRBV13 and TRBJ1-3; possibly TRBD1 for D (6 bases). Trimming cost V 5 bases and J 6 bases, with 17 bases left between them. Germline V gene sequence: CDR1 PRHDT, CDR2 FYEKMQ (reference sequence). The CDR3 sequence is 15 residues long. CDR3 in DNA: TGTGCCAGCAGCCCTGGACAGAGATCGACAAACACCATATATTTT. Translation gives CASSPGQRSTNTIYF.

The chain links TRBV21-1 to TRBJ1-4; the D call TRBD1 from the table was never checked on the DNA. TRBV21-1 is a listed pseudogene. This CDR3 comprises 17 residues. This CDR3 reads CASSKESRGQGGEKLFF. DNA for the CDR3: TGTGCCAGCAGCAAAGAGAGCAGAGGACAGGGCGGTGAAAAACTGTTTTTT.

This clone was detected only a few times. The CDR3 DNA follows: TGCGCCAGCAGGGAAGGGTCAGGCAATCAGCCCCAGCATTTT. This sequence encodes CASREGSGNQPQHF. The chain has TRBV5-1 and TRBJ1-5, with D uncertain. This CDR3 spans 14 amino acids. The V end lost 5 bases, the J end lost 2 bases, and 11 bases lay between the germline ends. The germline gives CDR1 SGHRS, CDR2 YFSETQ.

V is TRBV7-2 and J is TRBJ1-3, with D tentatively TRBD1 (6 bases). This CDR3 spans 18 amino acids. The ends were cut back, 3 bases at V and 0 bases at J, with 18 bases in the middle. Germline CDR1 SGHTA, CDR2 FQGNSA. CDR3 protein: CASSLGWGHLSSGNTIYF. Written as DNA, the CDR3 is TGTGCCAGCAGCTTGGGGTGGGGACACTTAAGCTCTGGAAACACCATATATTTT.

Note on this clone: Other DNA sequences in this sample translate to the same CDR3. This rearrangement joins TRBV2 to TRBJ1-2; D is unclear. Trimming removed 9 bases at V and 3 bases at J, with 8 bases between. This CDR3 contains 11 residues. Germline V gives CDR1 SNHLY, CDR2 FYNNEI. This CDR3 reads CASIRDYGYTF. CDR3 coding DNA: TGTGCCAGTATCCGGGACTATGGCTACACCTTC.